The 29 T cell receptor beta chains below come from one sample, sequenced in a study of T cells after yellow fever vaccination. TCRdb recomputed calls from the 5' RACE reads with MiXCR, one row per CDR3 protein. The profile covers a few hundred thousand distinct CDR3 sequences, with less than 4.5% appearing a single time and about 20% taken by the ten largest. Sequencing used PBMCs, obtained on the day of the yellow fever booster vaccination. These receptor sequences come from a man between 18 and 35 years old who received the YFV17D yellow fever vaccine.

The chain has TRBV5-1 and TRBJ2-1; no definite D call. The CDR3 covers 13 residues. The germline gives CDR1 SGHRS, CDR2 YFSETQ. With 5 bases removed from V and 7 bases from J, the gap between germline ends came to 13 bases. CDR3 DNA: TGCGCCAGCAGTGAGCCTATCGGAAATGAGCAGTTCTTC. Its translation: CASSEPIGNEQFF.

This clonotype was observed many times. The chain has TRBV29-1 and TRBJ2-7; TRBD1 matches at 10 bases. CDR1 and CDR2 from the germline V gene are SQVTM and ANQGSEA. This CDR3 has 14 residues. V shed 6 bases and J 2 bases; nucleotides not matched to a gene: 7. The CDR3 reads CSVGPGTGAYEQYF. DNA of the CDR3: TGCAGCGTGGGTCCCGGGACAGGGGCCTACGAGCAGTACTTC.

In its sample, this clonotype was seen many times. The rearrangement uses TRBV7-9 and TRBJ2-5; TRBD2 aligns across 9 bases. CDR3 length equals 14 residues. J gave up 5 bases and V 5 bases, and 6 bases lay outside the gene matches. Germline V gives CDR1 SEHNR, CDR2 FQNEAQ (reference sequence). The CDR3 protein is CASSLMGLAETQYF. CDR3 in DNA: TGTGCCAGCAGCCTCATGGGACTAGCCGAGACCCAGTACTTC.

This clonotype was seen many times. The chain is built from TRBV27 and TRBJ2-2, with 7 bases that match TRBD2. CDR1 and CDR2 from the germline V gene are MNHEY and SMNVEV (reference sequence). The junction had 0 bases not matched to a gene; V was cut back by 2 bases and J by 6 bases. This CDR3 region has 13 residues. The CDR3 sequence: CASSLRGAGELFF. For the CDR3, the DNA is TGTGCCAGCAGTTTACGGGGGGCCGGGGAGCTGTTTTTT.

This clonotype was seen at least ten times. The V and J genes are TRBV5-8 and TRBJ2-3, with D perhaps matching TRBD2 (6 bases). V lost 3 bases and J lost 8, with 16 bases in between. The CDR3 contains 14 residues. From germline, CDR1 is SGHTS and CDR2 YDEGEE. CDR3 DNA: TGTGCCAGCAGCTATACCAGACTAGTCCGTACGCAGTATTTT. Residues: CASSYTRLVRTQYF.

This clonotype appeared many times. The chain is built from TRBV5-1 and TRBJ1-5; D is perhaps TRBD1 (6 bases). The CDR3 contains 14 residues. Germline V gene sequence: CDR1 SGHRS, CDR2 YFSETQ. V lost 5 bases to trimming and J lost 4 bases, with 13 bases between them. CDR3 coding DNA: TGCGCCAGCAGGGCGGACAGCGGGAATCAGCCCCAGCATTTT. Its translation: CASRADSGNQPQHF.

The chain carries TRBV4-3 and TRBJ2-3; 14 bases are shared with TRBD2. The germline V gene has CDR1 LGHNA and CDR2 YSLEER. The CDR3 covers 16 residues. The V gene end was trimmed by 4 bases and the J gene end by 4 bases; junction bases not matched to a gene: 4. The CDR3 bases are TGCGCCAGCAGCCCAGAGGGACTAGCGGGAGCAGATACGCAGTATTTT. Translation gives CASSPEGLAGADTQYF.

The chain is built from TRBV5-1 and TRBJ2-2; no firm D call. This CDR3 contains 14 residues. Germline assignment: CDR1 SGHRS and CDR2 YFSETQ. V shed 1 base and J shed 1 base, with 5 bases lying between them. CDR3 DNA: TGCGCCAGCAGCTTGAGGGTGAACACCGGGGAGCTGTTTTTT. Translated: CASSLRVNTGELFF.

The CDR3 nucleotides are TGTGCCAGCATCGCGTTCGGCGCATCCACCGGGACTTTCTTT. It codes for CASIAFGASTGTFF. V and J are TRBV7-2 and TRBJ1-1; D unresolved. The V gene lost 7 bases and the J gene lost 12 bases, with 24 bases spanning the gap. The CDR3 totals 14 residues. The germline CDR1 and CDR2 sequences are SGHTA and FQGNSA.

This clonotype occurred many times. The V call is TRBV7-9, the J call TRBJ1-1; D possibly corresponds to TRBD1 (6 bases). Germline values: CDR1 SEHNR, CDR2 FQNEAQ (reference sequence). The CDR3 runs to 14 residues. V gave up 2 bases and J gave up 4 bases, with 11 bases separating them. In nucleotides, the CDR3 is TGTGCCAGCAGCTTACAGGGAGGGGGCACTGAAGCTTTCTTT. It specifies CASSLQGGGTEAFF.

The V and J genes are TRBV11-2 and TRBJ2-2; D gene unclear. CDR1 is SGHAT, CDR2 FQNNGV, per germline. Trimming left V 0 bases short and J 7 bases short, with 6 bases between. This CDR3 has 13 amino acids. The CDR3 sequence is CASSLEVFGELFF. The CDR3 DNA follows: TGTGCCAGCAGCTTAGAGGTTTTCGGGGAGCTGTTTTTT.

With regard to this clonotype: At one end, the junction sequence differs from germline, possibly due to a read error. The chain couples TRBV24-1 to TRBJ2-1, with 12 bases identical to TRBD1. The CDR3 is 18 amino acids. Germline V lookup: CDR1 KGHDR, CDR2 SFDVKD. In DNA form, the CDR3 reads TGTGCCACCAGTGACGGGACAGGGGGCTATGCGTACTACAATGAGCGGTTCTTC. Its translation is CATSDGTGGYAYYNERFF.

This clonotype was seen at least ten times. V usage is TRBV4-3 and J usage is TRBJ2-3, with TRBD2 matching over 12 bases. The germline V gene has CDR1 LGHNA and CDR2 YSLEER. V lost 1 base, J lost 9 bases, and 8 bases stayed unmatched. This CDR3 is 16 amino acids long. The CDR3 region is CASSQVWLAGGPTQYF. The CDR3, as DNA: TGCGCCAGCAGCCAAGTCTGGCTAGCGGGGGGGCCAACGCAGTATTTT.

V and J are TRBV12-3 or TRBV12-4 and TRBJ1-1, with D possibly being TRBD1 (6 bases). This CDR3 region has 12 residues. With 7 bases removed from V and 6 bases from J, the gap between germline ends came to 12 bases. The CDR3 DNA sequence: TGTGCCAGCACCCGGGAGGGGGCTGAAGCTTTCTTT. Residues: CASTREGAEAFF.

This clonotype was seen a few times. The chain carries TRBV29-1 and TRBJ2-5; a possible D gene is TRBD1 (5 bases). This CDR3 has 14 amino acids. Deletions cut 2 bases from V and 4 bases from J, with 14 bases between. Germline V gene sequence: CDR1 SQVTM, CDR2 ANQGSEA. The CDR3 reads CSVEKTARGETQYF. Here the CDR3 DNA reads TGCAGCGTTGAAAAGACAGCTCGCGGAGAGACCCAGTACTTC.

This clonotype has a count of ten or more. This chain connects TRBV5-1 to TRBJ2-2, with TRBD1 identical over 8 bases. CDR3 size: 15 residues. Germline-derived CDR1 and CDR2 are SGHRS and YFSETQ. Losses at the gene ends were 5 bases for V and 4 bases for J; bases not matched to a gene: 7. The CDR3 DNA reads as TGCGCCAGCAGTTCGACCGGGACAGGCACCGGGGAGCTGTTTTTT. Residues: CASSSTGTGTGELFF.

This clonotype was found many times. The gene calls are TRBV4-3 and TRBJ2-5; D perhaps matches TRBD2 (5 bases). CDR1 is LGHNA and CDR2 is YSLEER in the germline V gene. The CDR3 is 16 amino acids. The ends were cut back, 2 bases at V and 2 bases at J, with 15 bases in the middle. CDR3 sequence (DNA): TGCGCCAGCAGCCAATCTCCTCCGACGGGACAAGAGACCCAGTACTTC. It codes for CASSQSPPTGQETQYF.

By its share, this clonotype is medium-sized. The J gene is TRBJ2-2, the V gene TRBV5-5; D perhaps matches TRBD1 (6 bases). The germline V and J ends were trimmed by 0 bases and 6 bases, with 12 bases remaining between them. The CDR3 length is 15 residues. Germline V gene data show CDR1 as SGHKS and CDR2 as YYEKEE (reference sequence). CDR3 sequence reads: CASSLAPAGAGELFF. The CDR3 DNA reads TGTGCCAGCAGCTTGGCTCCGGCAGGGGCCGGGGAGCTGTTTTTT.

This clonotype came up a few times. The chain has TRBV7-2 and TRBJ2-3; tentative D call: TRBD2 (7 bases). The germline V gene has CDR1 SGHTA and CDR2 FQGNSA. The V gene lost 2 bases and the J gene lost 3 bases, with 12 bases spanning the gap. There are 15 residues in the CDR3. The CDR3 region is CASSLIRGGTDTQYF. The CDR3 DNA sequence: TGTGCCAGCAGCTTAATCAGGGGAGGGACAGATACGCAGTATTTT.

In this sample, this clonotype turned up many times. The V and J genes are TRBV4-1 and TRBJ2-3; D may be TRBD1 or TRBD2 (5 bases each). V shed 8 bases and J shed 0 bases, with 15 bases lying between them. The CDR3 length is 15 residues. Germline CDR1 is MGHRA and CDR2 is YSYEKL. This CDR3 is CASHSGAASTDTQYF. The CDR3 DNA is TGCGCCAGCCACTCCGGGGCAGCCAGCACAGATACGCAGTATTTT.

This clonotype was observed at least ten times. The V call is TRBV12-3 or TRBV12-4, the J call TRBJ1-2, with 10 bases matching TRBD1. The CDR3 has 13 residues. Trimming took 5 bases from V and 8 from J; bases not matched to a gene: 5. The chain's CDR3 is CASSQTGGRGYTF. Here the CDR3 DNA reads TGTGCCAGCAGTCAGACAGGGGGCCGGGGCTACACCTTC.

A few counts support this clonotype. This chain connects TRBV6-5 to TRBJ1-6; D is possibly TRBD1 (6 bases). The CDR3 covers 14 residues. Germline V gene data show CDR1 as MNHEY and CDR2 as SVGAGI. The ends were cut back, 6 bases at V and 10 bases at J, with 16 bases in the middle. CDR3 nucleotide sequence: TGTGCCAGCAGAGCGACAGGATTCGGATCACCCCTCCACTTT. The encoded protein is CASRATGFGSPLHF.

The J gene is TRBJ1-1, the V gene TRBV5-4; D uncertain. With 4 bases removed from V and 1 base from J, the gap between germline ends came to 14 bases. CDR1 is SGHNT and CDR2 is YYREEE in the germline V gene (reference sequence). The CDR3 loop spans 15 amino acids. The CDR3 sequence: CASSPAWGSNTEAFF. DNA of the CDR3: TGTGCCAGCAGCCCCGCTTGGGGTTCGAACACTGAAGCTTTCTTT.

This clonotype was detected many times. The chain couples TRBV6-5 to TRBJ2-5; D is ambiguous. Per germline, CDR1 MNHEY and CDR2 SVGAGI. CDR3 length: 15 residues. V was cut by 6 bases and J by 5 bases, with 19 bases left in between. The CDR3 DNA is TGTGCCAGCAGCCATCATAGCCCGGGCTCGGAGACCCAGTACTTC. Translation gives CASSHHSPGSETQYF.

This clonotype came up many times. At one of its ends the junction is not consistent with the germline gene, which may arise from a read error. V is TRBV7-7 and J is TRBJ1-4; a possible D gene is TRBD1 (6 bases). The CDR3 is 13 residues long. The germline CDR1 and CDR2 sequences are SSHAT and FNYEAQ (reference sequence). The DNA for the CDR3 is TGTGCTAGCAGCAGGGACATTCGCGAAAAACTGTTTTTT. It codes for CASSRDIREKLFF.

This clonotype was found many times. V is TRBV7-2 and J is TRBJ1-2; the match to TRBD1 covers 10 bases. This CDR3 comprises 13 residues. With 3 bases clipped from V and 7 bases from J, the junction kept 2 bases outside the gene matches. Looked up from germline, CDR1 is SGHTA and CDR2 is FQGNSA. As DNA, the CDR3 is TGTGCCAGCAGCTTGGACAGGGGGGCTGGCTACACCTTC. This encodes CASSLDRGAGYTF.

J is TRBJ1-5 and V is TRBV6-1, with a possible D match to TRBD1 (5 bases). Trimming shortened V by 4 bases and J by 4 bases, and 11 bases separated the two germline ends. The CDR3 sequence is 14 residues long. Germline V gives CDR1 MNHNS, CDR2 SASEGT. The CDR3 nucleotides read TGTGCCAGCAGTGGGGGGTTCTCTAATCAGCCCCAGCATTTT. Its protein product is CASSGGFSNQPQHF.

The chain is built from TRBV20-1 and TRBJ2-1; D is uncertain. Germline V CDR1 and CDR2: DFQATT, SNEGSKA (reference sequence). Trimming cost V 0 bases and J 0 bases, with 12 bases left between them. This CDR3 spans 16 amino acids. CDR3 DNA: TGCAGTGCTAGAGATACTTGGACCAGCTCCTACAATGAGCAGTTCTTC. It encodes CSARDTWTSSYNEQFF.

This clonotype has a count of ten or more. The V gene is TRBV7-3, the J gene TRBJ2-1; the match to TRBD2 covers 7 bases. The junction had 9 bases not matched to a gene; V was cut back by 5 bases and J by 5 bases. There are 15 residues in the CDR3. Germline loops: CDR1 SGHTA, CDR2 FQGTGA. The DNA of the CDR3 is TGTGCCAGCAGCCAAGGCAGCGGGGTACACAATGAGCAGTTCTTC. It is translated as CASSQGSGVHNEQFF.